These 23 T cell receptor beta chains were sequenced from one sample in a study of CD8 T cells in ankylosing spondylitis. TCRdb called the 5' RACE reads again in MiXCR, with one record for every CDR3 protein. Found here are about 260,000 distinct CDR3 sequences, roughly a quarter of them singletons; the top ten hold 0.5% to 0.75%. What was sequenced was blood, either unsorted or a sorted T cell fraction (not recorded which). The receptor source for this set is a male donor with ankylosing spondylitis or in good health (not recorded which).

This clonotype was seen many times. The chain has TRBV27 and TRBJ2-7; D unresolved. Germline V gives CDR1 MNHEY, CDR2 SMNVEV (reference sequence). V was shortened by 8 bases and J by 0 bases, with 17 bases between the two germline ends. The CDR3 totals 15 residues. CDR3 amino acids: CASWTTRLSSYEQYF. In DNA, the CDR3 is TGTGCCAGCTGGACGACCAGGCTCAGCTCCTACGAGCAGTACTTC.

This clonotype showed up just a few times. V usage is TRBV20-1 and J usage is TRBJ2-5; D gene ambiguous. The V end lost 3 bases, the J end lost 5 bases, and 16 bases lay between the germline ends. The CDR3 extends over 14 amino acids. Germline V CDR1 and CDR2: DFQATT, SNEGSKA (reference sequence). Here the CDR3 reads CSASPLGIPETQYF. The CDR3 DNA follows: TGCAGTGCTAGCCCCTTAGGTATCCCGGAGACCCAGTACTTC.

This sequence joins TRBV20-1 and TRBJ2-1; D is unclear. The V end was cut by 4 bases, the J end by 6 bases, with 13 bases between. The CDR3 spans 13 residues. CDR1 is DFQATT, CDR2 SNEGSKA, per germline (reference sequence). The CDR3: CSAKPSASNEQFF. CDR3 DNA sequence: TGCAGTGCTAAACCCTCCGCGTCCAATGAGCAGTTCTTC.

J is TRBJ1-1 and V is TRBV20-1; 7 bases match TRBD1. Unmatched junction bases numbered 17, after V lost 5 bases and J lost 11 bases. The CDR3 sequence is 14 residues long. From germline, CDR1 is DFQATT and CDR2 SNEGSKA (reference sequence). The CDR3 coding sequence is TGCAGTGCTGACCACCCTCAGGGGGAGGGATGGGCTTTCTTT. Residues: CSADHPQGEGWAFF.

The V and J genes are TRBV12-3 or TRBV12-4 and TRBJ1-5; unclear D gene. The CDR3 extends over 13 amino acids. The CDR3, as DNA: TGTGCGTCTCGCGGACCGAACAATCAGCCCCAGCATTTT. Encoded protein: CASRGPNNQPQHF.

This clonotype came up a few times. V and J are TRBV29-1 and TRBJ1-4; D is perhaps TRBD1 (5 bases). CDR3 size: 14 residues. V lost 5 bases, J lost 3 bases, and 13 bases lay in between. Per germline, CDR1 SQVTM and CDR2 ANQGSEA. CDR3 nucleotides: TGCAGCGTTCGGCCCGGGGCGGCTAATGAAAAACTGTTTTTT. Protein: CSVRPGAANEKLFF.

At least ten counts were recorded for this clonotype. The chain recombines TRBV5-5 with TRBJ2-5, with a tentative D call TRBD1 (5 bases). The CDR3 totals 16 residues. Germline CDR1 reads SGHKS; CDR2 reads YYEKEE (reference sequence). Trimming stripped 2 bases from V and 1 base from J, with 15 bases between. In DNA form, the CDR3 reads TGTGCCAGCAGCTTCTATGGGGCATTGGGCCAAGAGACCCAGTACTTC. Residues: CASSFYGALGQETQYF.

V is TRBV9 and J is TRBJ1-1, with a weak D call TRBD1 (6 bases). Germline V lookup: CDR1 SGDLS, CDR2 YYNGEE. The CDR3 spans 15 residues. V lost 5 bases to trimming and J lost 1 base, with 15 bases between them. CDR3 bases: TGTGCCAGCAGATCACATGGACAGACGAACACTGAAGCTTTCTTT. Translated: CASRSHGQTNTEAFF.

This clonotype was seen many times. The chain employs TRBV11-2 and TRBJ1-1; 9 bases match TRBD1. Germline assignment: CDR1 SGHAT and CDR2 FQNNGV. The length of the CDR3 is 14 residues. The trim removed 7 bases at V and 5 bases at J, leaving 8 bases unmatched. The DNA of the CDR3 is TGTGCCAGCAAGGGGACAGGGAAATGGACTGAAGCTTTCTTT. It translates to CASKGTGKWTEAFF.

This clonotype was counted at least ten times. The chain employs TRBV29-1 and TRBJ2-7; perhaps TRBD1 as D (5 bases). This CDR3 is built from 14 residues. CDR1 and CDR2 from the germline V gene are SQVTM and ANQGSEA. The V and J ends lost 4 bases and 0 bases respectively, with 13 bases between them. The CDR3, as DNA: TGCAGCGTTGCCTTCCGACAGCGCTCCTACGAGCAGTACTTC. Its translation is CSVAFRQRSYEQYF.

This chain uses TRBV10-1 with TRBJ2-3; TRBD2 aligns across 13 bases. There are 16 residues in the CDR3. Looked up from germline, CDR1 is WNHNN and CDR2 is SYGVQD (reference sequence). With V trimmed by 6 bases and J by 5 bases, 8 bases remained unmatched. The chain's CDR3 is CASSPRLAGGGDTQYF. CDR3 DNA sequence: TGCGCCAGCAGCCCCCGACTAGCGGGGGGAGGAGATACGCAGTATTTT.

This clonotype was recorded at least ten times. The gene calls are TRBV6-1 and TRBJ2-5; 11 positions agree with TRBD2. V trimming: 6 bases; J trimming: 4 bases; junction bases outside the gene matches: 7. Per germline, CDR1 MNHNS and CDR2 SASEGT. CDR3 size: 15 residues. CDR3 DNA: TGTGCCAGCAGCCGTAGCGGGGGGGCGAGAGAGACCCAGTACTTC. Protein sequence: CASSRSGGARETQYF.

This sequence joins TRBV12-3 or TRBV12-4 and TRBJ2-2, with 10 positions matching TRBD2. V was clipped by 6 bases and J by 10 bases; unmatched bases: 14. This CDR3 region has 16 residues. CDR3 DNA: TGTGCCAGCAGGGGATATACTAGCGGGGCCGCCGTGGAGCTGTTTTTT. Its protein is CASRGYTSGAAVELFF.

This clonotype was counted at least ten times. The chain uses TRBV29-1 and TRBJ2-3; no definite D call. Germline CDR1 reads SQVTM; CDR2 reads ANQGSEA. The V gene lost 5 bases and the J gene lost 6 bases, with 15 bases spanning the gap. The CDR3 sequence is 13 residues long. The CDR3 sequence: CSVLVFFSDTQYF. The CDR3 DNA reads TGCAGCGTTTTGGTTTTCTTTTCGGATACGCAGTATTTT.

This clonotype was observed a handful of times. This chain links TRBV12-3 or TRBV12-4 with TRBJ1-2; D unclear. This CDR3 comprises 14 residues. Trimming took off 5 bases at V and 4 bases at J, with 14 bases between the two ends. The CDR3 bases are TGTGCCAGCAGTCTGAGGCGTCTACCCTATGGCTACACCTTC. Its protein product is CASSLRRLPYGYTF.

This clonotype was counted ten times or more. The CDR3 protein is CASSLLTGAGNTIYF. The CDR3 bases are TGTGCCAGCAGCCTCTTGACAGGGGCCGGAAACACCATATATTTT. The chain is built from TRBV3-1 and TRBJ1-3, with 8 bases that match TRBD1. The J segment lost 4 bases and the V segment lost 4 bases, leaving 6 bases of the junction unmatched. Germline assignment: CDR1 LGHDT and CDR2 YNNKEL (reference sequence). The CDR3 covers 15 residues.

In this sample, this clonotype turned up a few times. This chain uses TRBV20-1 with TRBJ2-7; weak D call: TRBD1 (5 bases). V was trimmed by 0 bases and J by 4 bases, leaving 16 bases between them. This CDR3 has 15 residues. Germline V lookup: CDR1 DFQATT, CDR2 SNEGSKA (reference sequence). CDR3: CSARDLQQGRYEQYF. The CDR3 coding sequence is TGCAGTGCTAGAGATCTTCAGCAGGGTCGGTACGAGCAGTACTTC.

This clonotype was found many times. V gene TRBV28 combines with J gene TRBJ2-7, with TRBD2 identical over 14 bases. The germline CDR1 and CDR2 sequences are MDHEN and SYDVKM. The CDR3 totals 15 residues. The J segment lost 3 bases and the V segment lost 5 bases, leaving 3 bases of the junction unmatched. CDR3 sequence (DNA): TGTGCCAGCAGTCCGGGGACTAGCGGGGGCTACGAGCAGTACTTC. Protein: CASSPGTSGGYEQYF.

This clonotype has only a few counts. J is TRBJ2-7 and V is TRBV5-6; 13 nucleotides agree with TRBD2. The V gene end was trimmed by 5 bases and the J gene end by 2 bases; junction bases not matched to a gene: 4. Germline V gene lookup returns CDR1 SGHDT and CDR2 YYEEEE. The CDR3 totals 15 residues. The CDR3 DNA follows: TGTGCCAGCAGTCGACTAGCGGGGGGTACCTACGAGCAGTACTTC. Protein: CASSRLAGGTYEQYF.

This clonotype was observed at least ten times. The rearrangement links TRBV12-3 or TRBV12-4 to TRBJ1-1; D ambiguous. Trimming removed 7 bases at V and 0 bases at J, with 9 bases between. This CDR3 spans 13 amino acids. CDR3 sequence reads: CASTKTVNTEAFF. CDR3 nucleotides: TGTGCCAGCACCAAGACGGTGAACACTGAAGCTTTCTTT.

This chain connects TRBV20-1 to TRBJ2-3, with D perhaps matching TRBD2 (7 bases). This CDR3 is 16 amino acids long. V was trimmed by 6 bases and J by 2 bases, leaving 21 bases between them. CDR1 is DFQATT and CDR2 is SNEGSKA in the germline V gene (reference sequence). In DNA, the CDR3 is TGCAGTGCCAACCCCGATCGGGGGGCTCCCACAGATACGCAGTATTTT. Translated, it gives CSANPDRGAPTDTQYF.

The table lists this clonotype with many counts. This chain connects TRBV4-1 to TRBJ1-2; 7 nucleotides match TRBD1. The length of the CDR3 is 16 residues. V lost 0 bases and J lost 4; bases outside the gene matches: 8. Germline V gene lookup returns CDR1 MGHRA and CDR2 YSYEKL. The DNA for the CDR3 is TGCGCCAGCAGCCAAGAATCGAGGGGGCAGGGCTATGGCTACACCTTC. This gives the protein CASSQESRGQGYGYTF.

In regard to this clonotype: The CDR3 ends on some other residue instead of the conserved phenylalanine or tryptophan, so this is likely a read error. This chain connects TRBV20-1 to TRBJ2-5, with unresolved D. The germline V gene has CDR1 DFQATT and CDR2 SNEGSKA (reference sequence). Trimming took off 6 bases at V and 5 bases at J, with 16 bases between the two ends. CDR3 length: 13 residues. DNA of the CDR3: TGCAGTGCCCCCCCTGGACCACGGGAGACCCAGTACTTA. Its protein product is CSAPPGPRETQYL.